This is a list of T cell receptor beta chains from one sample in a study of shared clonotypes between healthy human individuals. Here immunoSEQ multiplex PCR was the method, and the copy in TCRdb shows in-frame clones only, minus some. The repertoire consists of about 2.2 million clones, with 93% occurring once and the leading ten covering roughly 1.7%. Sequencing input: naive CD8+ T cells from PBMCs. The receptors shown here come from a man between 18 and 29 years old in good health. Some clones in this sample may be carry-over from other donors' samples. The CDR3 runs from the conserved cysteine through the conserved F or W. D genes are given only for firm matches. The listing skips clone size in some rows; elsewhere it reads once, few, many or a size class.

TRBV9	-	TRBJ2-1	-	TGTGCCAGCAGCACTCGGGGGTGGCCTTCCCGTAATGAGCAGTTCTTC	CASSTRGWPSRNEQFF
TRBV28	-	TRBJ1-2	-	TGTGCCAGCAGTTTATTGCTTTGGACACTCTATGGCTACACCTTC	CASSLLLWTLYGYTF
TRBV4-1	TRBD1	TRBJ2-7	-	TGCGCCAGCAGCCAAGATGCGACAGGGTATGACGAGCAGTACTTC	CASSQDATGYDEQYF
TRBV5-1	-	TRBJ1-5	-	TGCGCCAGCAGCCCGGACGGGGCACCAATGGTGCCCCAGCATTTT	CASSPDGAPMVPQHF
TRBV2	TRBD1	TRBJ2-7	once	TGTGCCAGCAGTGCTTCGTATCGACAGGGACCCTACTACGAGCAGTACTTC	CASSASYRQGPYYEQYF
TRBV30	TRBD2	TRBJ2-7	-	TGTGCCTGCCGAGGGGGAGCGGGAGGAAACGAGCAGTACTTC	CACRGGAGGNEQYF
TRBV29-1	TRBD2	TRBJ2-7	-	TGCAGCGCCAACACACTGACTAGCGGGAGACCCTACGAGCAGTACTTC	CSANTLTSGRPYEQYF
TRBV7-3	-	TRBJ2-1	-	TGTGCCAGCAGCTTAATGGGGGGCTCCTACAATGAGCAGTTCTTC	CASSLMGGSYNEQFF
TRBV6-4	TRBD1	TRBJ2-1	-	TGTGCCAGCAGCCCCTTCCTAGGACAGGGTGCGAATGAGCAGTTCTTC	CASSPFLGQGANEQFF
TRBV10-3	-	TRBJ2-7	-	TGTGCCATCAGTGAGTCAAGAGGGAGATACGAGCAGTACTTC	CAISESRGRYEQYF
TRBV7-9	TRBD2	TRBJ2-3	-	TGTGCCAGCAGCTCCCGGGTCGAGGTTACAAGGCCGGGGGGAGATACGCAGTATTTT	CASSSRVEVTRPGGDTQYF
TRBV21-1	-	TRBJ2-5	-	TGTGCCAGCAGCAAGACTAGCGGGAGTAAAAAAGAGACCCAGTACTTC	CASSKTSGSKKETQYF
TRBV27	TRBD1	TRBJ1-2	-	TGTGCCAGCAGCGGAGACGGAACAGGGGCGGGTGGCTACACCTTC	CASSGDGTGAGGYTF
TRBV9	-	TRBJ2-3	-	TGTGCCAGCAGCGTCATGGGCCCTCCCGCGGGCACAGATACGCAGTATTTT	CASSVMGPPAGTDTQYF
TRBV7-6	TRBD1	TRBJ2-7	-	TGTGCCAGCAGCCTCGGACAGGGCCCAGTTGAGCAGTACTTC	CASSLGQGPVEQYF
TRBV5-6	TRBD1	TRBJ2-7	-	TGTGCCAGCAGCTTGCAAAGGGGGCGATACGAGCAGTACTTC	CASSLQRGRYEQYF
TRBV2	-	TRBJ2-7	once	TGTGCCAGCAGTGGCTTGGACGGCGACTACGAGCAGTACTTC	CASSGLDGDYEQYF
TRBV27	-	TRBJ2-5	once	TGTGCCAGCAGTCCAGGGTTTGTGGGGGCCCCAGAGACCCAGTACTTC	CASSPGFVGAPETQYF
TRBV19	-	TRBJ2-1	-	TGTGCCAGTAGTATAGGGGTCGGGGTTCCAAATGAGCAGTTCTTC	CASSIGVGVPNEQFF
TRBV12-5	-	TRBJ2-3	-	TGTGCTAGTGGTTTGGGGGACTCTACGGCCACAGATACGCAGTATTTT	CASGLGDSTATDTQYF
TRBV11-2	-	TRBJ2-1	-	TGTGCCAGCAGCTTAGGAAGGGGAAAAACCTACAATGAGCAGTTCTTC	CASSLGRGKTYNEQFF
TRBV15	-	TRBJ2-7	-	TGTGCCACCAGCAGGGGGGCAGGGAGCTACGAGCAGTACTTC	CATSRGAGSYEQYF
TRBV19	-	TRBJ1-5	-	TGTGCCAGTTCGTTGGTAAGTCGGAGCAATCAGCCCCAGCATTTT	CASSLVSRSNQPQHF
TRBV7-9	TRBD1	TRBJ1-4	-	TGTGCCAGCAGCTTATTCGAGGGGGCCGATCGAAAACTGTTTTTT	CASSLFEGADRKLFF
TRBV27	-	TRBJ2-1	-	TGTGCCAGCGCCTGGGGGAGCTCCTACAATGAGCAGTTCTTC	CASAWGSSYNEQFF
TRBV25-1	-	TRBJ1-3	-	TGTGCCAGCAGTGAATCCGGCAGGGCTGCCCCTGGAAACACCATATATTTT	CASSESGRAAPGNTIYF
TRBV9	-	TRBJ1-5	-	TGTGCCAGCAGCGTTACAGGGAATCAGCCCCAGCATTTT	CASSVTGNQPQHF
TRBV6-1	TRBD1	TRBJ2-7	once	TGTGCCAGCAGGGGACAGGGTTTTTACGAGCAGTACTTC	CASRGQGFYEQYF
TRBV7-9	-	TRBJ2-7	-	TGTGCCAGCAGCCTAGGAGGGGGCTCCTACGAGCAGTACTTC	CASSLGGGSYEQYF
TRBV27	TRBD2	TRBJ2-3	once	TGTGCCAGCAGCCCCCTCCCGCGGGGGATCACAGATACGCAGTATTTT	CASSPLPRGITDTQYF
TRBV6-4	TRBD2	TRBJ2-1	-	TGTGCCAGCAGTTCTAGCGGGGGATCTTACAATGAGCAGTTCTTC	CASSSSGGSYNEQFF
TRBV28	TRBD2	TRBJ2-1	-	TGTGCCAGCAGTTTCCCGCCGGGAGGCCACAATGAGCAGTTCTTC	CASSFPPGGHNEQFF
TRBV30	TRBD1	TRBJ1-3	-	TGTGCCTGGGGGACCGGGACAGGGGCTGGAAACACCATATATTTT	CAWGTGTGAGNTIYF
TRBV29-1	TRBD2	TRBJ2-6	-	TGCAGCGCGCCGGGACTAGCGGGAGAAGGGGCTGGGGCCAACGTCCTGACTTTC	CSAPGLAGEGAGANVLTF
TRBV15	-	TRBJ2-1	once	TGTGCCACCAGCGGGATCTACAATGAGCAGTTCTTC	CATSGIYNEQFF
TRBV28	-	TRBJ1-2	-	TGTGCCAGCAGACGCAGGGAACTATATGGCTACACCTTC	CASRRRELYGYTF
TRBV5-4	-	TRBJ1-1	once	TGTGCCAGCAGCTTGGGAGGGGCGAACACTGAAGCTTTCTTT	CASSLGGANTEAFF
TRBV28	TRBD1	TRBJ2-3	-	TGTGCCAGCAGTCCCACGACAGGGCATCATCACACAGATACGCAGTATTTT	CASSPTTGHHHTDTQYF
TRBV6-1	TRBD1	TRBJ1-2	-	TGTGCCAGCAGGGAACGGGACAGGGCGGCTAACTATGGCTACACCTTC	CASRERDRAANYGYTF
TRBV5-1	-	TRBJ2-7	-	TGCGCCAGCAGCTTGTCACAGACCTACGAGCAGTACTTC	CASSLSQTYEQYF
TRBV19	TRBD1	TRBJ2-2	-	TGTGCCAGTAGTAACAGACAGGGATGGATGACCGGGGAGCTGTTTTTT	CASSNRQGWMTGELFF
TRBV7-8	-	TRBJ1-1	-	TGTGCCAGCAGCTTAGTTGGCAGGCGGGTGGCTGAAGCTTTCTTT	CASSLVGRRVAEAFF
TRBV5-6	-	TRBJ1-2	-	TGTGCCAGCAGCTTGGCGTCAGGGTGGATAAGTGGCTACACCTTC	CASSLASGWISGYTF
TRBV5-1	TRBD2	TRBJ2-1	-	TGCGCCAGCAGCCTGGGACTAGCGCAGTCCTACAATGAGCAGTTCTTC	CASSLGLAQSYNEQFF
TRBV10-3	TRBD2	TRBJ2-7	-	TGTGCCATCAGTGAGGTGACTAGCGACTACAAGCAGTACTTC	CAISEVTSDYKQYF
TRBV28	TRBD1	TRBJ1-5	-	TGTGCCAGCAGTTTCAGGCAGGGGGGACAGCCCCAGCATTTT	CASSFRQGGQPQHF
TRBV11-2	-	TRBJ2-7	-	TGTGCCAGCAGCCTCGGGTCTAGTCTCTCCGAGCAGTACTTC	CASSLGSSLSEQYF
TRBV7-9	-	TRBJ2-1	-	TGTGCCAGCAGCTTAGATAAGACCTACAATGAGCAGTTCTTC	CASSLDKTYNEQFF
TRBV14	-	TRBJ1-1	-	TGTGCCAGCAGCCACAAAACTGGGAACACTGAAGCTTTCTTT	CASSHKTGNTEAFF
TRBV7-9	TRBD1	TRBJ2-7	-	TGTGCCAGCAGCCCCGGGACAGCTACCTACGAGCAGTACTTC	CASSPGTATYEQYF
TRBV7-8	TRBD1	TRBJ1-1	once	TGTGCCAGCAGCTTAGAGGACAGGGGGCAAGCTTTCTTT	CASSLEDRGQAFF
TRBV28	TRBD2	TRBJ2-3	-	TGTGCCAGCAGTTTTTCGGGGGGACGAGATACGCAGTATTTT	CASSFSGGRDTQYF
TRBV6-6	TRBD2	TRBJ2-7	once	TGTGCCAGCAGTTATAGCGGGCAGCTCTACGAGCAGTACTTC	CASSYSGQLYEQYF
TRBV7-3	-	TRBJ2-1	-	TGTGCCAGCAGTCGGACCCCTACGGCCGGACTCTACAATGAGCAGTTCTTC	CASSRTPTAGLYNEQFF
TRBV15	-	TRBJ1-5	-	TGTGCCACCAGCAGAGTAATAGCAGGGAATCAGCCCCAGCATTTT	CATSRVIAGNQPQHF
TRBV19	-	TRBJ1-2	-	TGTGCCAGTAGTATGAAAGGGGCACTCTATGGCTACACCTTC	CASSMKGALYGYTF
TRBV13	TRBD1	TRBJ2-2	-	TGTGCCAGCAGCCACAGTAACACAGGGGCCGGGGAGCTGTTTTTT	CASSHSNTGAGELFF
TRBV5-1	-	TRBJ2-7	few	TGCGCCAGCAGCTTGGGACTAGGGAACTCCTACGAGCAGTACTTC	CASSLGLGNSYEQYF
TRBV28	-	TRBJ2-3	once	TGTGCCAGCAGCTATTGGACAGATACGCAGTATTTT	CASSYWTDTQYF
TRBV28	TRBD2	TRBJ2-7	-	TGTGCCACCCAAACCCCCTACTCGAAGGGGCTAAGCGGGAGAAGTATTTACGAGCAGTACTTC	CATQTPYSKGLSGRSIYEQYF